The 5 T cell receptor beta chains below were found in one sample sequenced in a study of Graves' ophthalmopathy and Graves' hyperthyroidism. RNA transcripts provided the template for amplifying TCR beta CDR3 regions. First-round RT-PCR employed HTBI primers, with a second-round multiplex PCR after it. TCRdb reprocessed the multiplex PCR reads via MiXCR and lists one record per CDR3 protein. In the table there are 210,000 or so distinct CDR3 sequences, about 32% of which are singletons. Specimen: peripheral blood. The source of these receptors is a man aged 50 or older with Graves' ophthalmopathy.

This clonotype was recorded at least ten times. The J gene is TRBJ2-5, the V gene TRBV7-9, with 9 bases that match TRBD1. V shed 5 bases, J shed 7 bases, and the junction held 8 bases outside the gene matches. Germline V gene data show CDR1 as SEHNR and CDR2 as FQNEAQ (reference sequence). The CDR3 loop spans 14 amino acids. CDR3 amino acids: CASSRRQGGGTQYF. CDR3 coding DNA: TGTGCCAGCAGCCGCCGACAGGGGGGCGGGACCCAGTACTTC.

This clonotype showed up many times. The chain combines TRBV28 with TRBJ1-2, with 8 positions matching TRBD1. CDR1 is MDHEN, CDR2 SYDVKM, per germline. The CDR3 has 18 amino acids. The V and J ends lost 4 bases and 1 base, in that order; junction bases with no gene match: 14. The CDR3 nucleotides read TGTGCCAGCAGTTCCCTTGGACAGGGAGCCCCCATTAACTATGGCTACACCTTC. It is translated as CASSSLGQGAPINYGYTF.

CDR3 nucleotides: TGTGCCAGCAGTATGACAGGGGGAAGGGAGACCCAGTACTTC. It is translated as CASSMTGGRETQYF. The rearrangement uses TRBV6-1 and TRBJ2-5; TRBD1 aligns across 9 bases. The germline gives CDR1 MNHNS, CDR2 SASEGT. Trimming at V came to 5 bases and at J to 5 bases, leaving 6 bases not matched to a gene. There are 14 residues in the CDR3.

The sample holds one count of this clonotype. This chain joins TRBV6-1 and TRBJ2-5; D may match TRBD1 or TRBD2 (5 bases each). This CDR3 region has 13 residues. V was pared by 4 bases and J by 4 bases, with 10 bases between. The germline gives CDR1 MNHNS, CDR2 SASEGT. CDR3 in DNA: TGTGCCAGCAGTGGAGGGGCCCCAGAGACCCAGTACTTC. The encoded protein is CASSGGAPETQYF.

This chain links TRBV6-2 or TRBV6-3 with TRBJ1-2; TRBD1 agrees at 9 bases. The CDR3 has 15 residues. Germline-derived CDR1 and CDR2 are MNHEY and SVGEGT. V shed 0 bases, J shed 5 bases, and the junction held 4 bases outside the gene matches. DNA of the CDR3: TGTGCCAGCAGTTACTCCCGGGACAGGGAGTATGGCTACACCTTC. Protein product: CASSYSRDREYGYTF.